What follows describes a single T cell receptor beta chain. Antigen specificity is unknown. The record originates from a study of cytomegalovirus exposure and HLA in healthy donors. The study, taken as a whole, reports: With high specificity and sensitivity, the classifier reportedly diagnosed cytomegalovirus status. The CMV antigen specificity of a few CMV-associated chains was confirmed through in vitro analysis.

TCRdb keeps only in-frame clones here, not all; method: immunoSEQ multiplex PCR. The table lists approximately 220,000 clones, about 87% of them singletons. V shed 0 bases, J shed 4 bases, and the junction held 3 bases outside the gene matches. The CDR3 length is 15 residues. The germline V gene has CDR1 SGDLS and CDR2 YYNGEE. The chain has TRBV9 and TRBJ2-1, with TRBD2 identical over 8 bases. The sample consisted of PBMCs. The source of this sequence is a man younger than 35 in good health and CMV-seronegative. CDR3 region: CASSVAGGRYNEQFF. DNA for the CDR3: TGTGCCAGCAGCGTAGCGGGGGGGCGGTACAATGAGCAGTTCTTC.